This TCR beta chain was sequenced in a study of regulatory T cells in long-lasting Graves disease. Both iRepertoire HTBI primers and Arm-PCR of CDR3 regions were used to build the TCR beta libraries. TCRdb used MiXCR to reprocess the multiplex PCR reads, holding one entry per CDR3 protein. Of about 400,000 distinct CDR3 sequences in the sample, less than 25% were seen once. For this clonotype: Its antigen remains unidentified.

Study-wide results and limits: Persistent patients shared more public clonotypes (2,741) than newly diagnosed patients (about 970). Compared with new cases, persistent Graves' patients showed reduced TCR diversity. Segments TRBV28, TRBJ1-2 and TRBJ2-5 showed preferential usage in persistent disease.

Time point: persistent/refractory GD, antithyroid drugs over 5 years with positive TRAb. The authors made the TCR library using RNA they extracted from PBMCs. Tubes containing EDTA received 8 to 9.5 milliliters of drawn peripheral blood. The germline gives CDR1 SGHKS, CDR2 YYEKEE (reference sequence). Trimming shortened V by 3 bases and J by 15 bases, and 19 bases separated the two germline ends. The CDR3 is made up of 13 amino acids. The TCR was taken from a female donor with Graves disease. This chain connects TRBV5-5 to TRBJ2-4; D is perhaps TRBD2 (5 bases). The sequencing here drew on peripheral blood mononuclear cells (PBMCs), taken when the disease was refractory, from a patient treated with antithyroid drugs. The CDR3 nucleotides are TGTGCCAGCAGCTCCGCCGGATGGGAGAGAAGGTACTTC. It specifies CASSSAGWERRYF.